What follows is one TCR beta chain and its context. The antigen remains unidentified. TCRdb recomputed calls from the RT-PCR reads with MiXCR, one row per CDR3 protein. The sample carries hundreds of thousands of distinct CDR3 sequences, less than 20% recorded once. This record belongs to a study of response to subunit inactivated influenza vaccine. Findings and caveats of the study: T cells newly recruited by each seasonal influenza vaccination are few, the authors suggested.

The CDR3 has 13 amino acids. V lost 6 bases and J 6 bases, leaving 11 bases between the germline ends. From germline, CDR1 is LNHDA and CDR2 SQIVND (reference sequence). The chain is built from TRBV19 and TRBJ1-4; TRBD1 might be the D (5 bases). The clonotype originates from a man aged 50 to 59 who received an inactivated influenza vaccine. The sequenced sample was PBMCs from blood, obtained 4 to 6 days after vaccination. The CDR3 DNA is TGTGCCAGTAGAGGACATGGTTATGAAAAACTGTTTTTT. Residues: CASRGHGYEKLFF.